A single sample gave rise to the 21 T cell receptor beta chains below, sequenced in a study of T-cell memory formation after mild COVID-19. TCRdb reprocessed the 5' RACE reads via MiXCR and lists one record per CDR3 protein. Of 550,000 to 700,000 distinct CDR3 sequences listed, under 20% were seen once; the top ten hold 9.5% to 15%. Sequencing was performed on PBMCs or a T cell subset sorted from them (not recorded which). These receptors were obtained from an adult woman who had mild COVID-19 (a few samples of this study predate the infection). Cell type and time point are not known.

The chain carries TRBV19 and TRBJ2-1, with TRBD2 matching 9 bases. V dropped 5 bases and J dropped 14; count of bases not matched to a gene: 7. The CDR3 sequence is 12 residues long. The germline V gene encodes CDR1 LNHDA and CDR2 SQIVND (reference sequence). This CDR3 reads CASSVAGEEKFF. In DNA form, the CDR3 reads TGTGCCAGTAGTGTAGCGGGAGAAGAGAAGTTCTTC.

The sample holds a few counts of this clonotype. This chain joins TRBV30 and TRBJ1-1; 7 nucleotides align to TRBD1. The CDR3 runs to 12 residues. The trim removed 0 bases at V and 7 bases at J, leaving 2 bases unmatched. Germline CDR1 is GTSNPN and CDR2 is SVGIG (reference sequence). The CDR3 loop is CAWSVRGNEAFF. DNA of the CDR3: TGTGCCTGGAGTGTCAGGGGGAATGAAGCTTTCTTT.

This sequence joins TRBV29-1 and TRBJ2-7; 7 bases match TRBD1. Unmatched junction bases numbered 9, after V lost 7 bases and J lost 6 bases. Germline lookup yields CDR1 SQVTM and CDR2 ANQGSEA. CDR3 size: 12 residues. The CDR3 nucleotides read TGCAGCGCCCGACAGGGAACCGGCGAGCAGTACTTC. Encoded protein: CSARQGTGEQYF.

This chain links TRBV12-3 or TRBV12-4 with TRBJ2-7, with D possibly TRBD1 on 6 matching bases. This CDR3 comprises 14 residues. With 3 bases removed from V and 6 bases from J, the gap between germline ends came to 15 bases. CDR3 protein: CASSFWSSGAEQYF. The DNA of the CDR3 is TGTGCCAGCAGTTTCTGGTCGTCAGGGGCCGAGCAGTACTTC.

The chain joins TRBV24-1 to TRBJ2-2, with 10 bases aligning to TRBD2. With V trimmed by 1 base and J by 7 bases, 8 bases remained unmatched. Germline V gives CDR1 KGHDR, CDR2 SFDVKD. CDR3 length: 17 amino acids. The CDR3 bases are TGTGCCACCAGTGATTTTAGCGGGAGGCACGGGAACGGGGAGCTGTTTTTT. Translated: CATSDFSGRHGNGELFF.

The J gene is TRBJ2-7, the V gene TRBV19; TRBD2 aligns across 7 bases. Germline CDR1 and CDR2: LNHDA and SQIVND (reference sequence). V was pared by 6 bases and J by 6 bases, with 11 bases of the junction left unmatched. The CDR3 covers 14 residues. In DNA, the CDR3 is TGTGCCAGTAGACTAGCGCCCAGTCGGTCCGAGCAGTACTTC. Protein sequence: CASRLAPSRSEQYF.

The chain employs TRBV7-2 and TRBJ2-4, with TRBD2 matching over 13 bases. Trimming at V came to 1 base and at J to 1 base, leaving 4 bases not matched to a gene. CDR3 length: 18 residues. Per the germline V gene, CDR1 is SGHTA and CDR2 is FQGNSA. As DNA, the CDR3 is TGTGCCAGCAGCTTAGGGACTAGCGGGAGTAAGGCCAAAAACATTCAGTACTTC. It yields the protein CASSLGTSGSKAKNIQYF.

The chain recombines TRBV21-1 with TRBJ2-7; the table names TRBD2, a call not compared with the DNA. TRBV21-1 is given as a pseudogene. The CDR3 extends over 18 amino acids. The CDR3 sequence is CASSKQGLAGDHSYEQYF. As DNA, the CDR3 is TGTGCCAGCAGCAAACAGGGACTAGCGGGGGACCACTCCTACGAGCAGTACTTC.

This clonotype occurred a few times. The chain couples TRBV6-2 or TRBV6-3 to TRBJ2-7; 12 nucleotides line up with TRBD2. V shed 0 bases, J shed 5 bases, and the junction held 11 bases outside the gene matches. From germline, CDR1 is MNHEY and CDR2 SVGEGT. The CDR3 is 18 amino acids. Written as DNA, the CDR3 is TGTGCCAGCAGTTACTCGAGGACTAGCGGGACCCCTCTAGACGAGCAGTACTTC. Translation gives CASSYSRTSGTPLDEQYF.

In regard to this clonotype: The junction differs from germline at one of its ends, possibly a read error. The V gene is TRBV6-5, the J gene TRBJ1-1, with TRBD1 matching 8 bases. Germline V gene sequence: CDR1 MNHEY, CDR2 SVGAGI. The CDR3 contains 11 residues. The CDR3 DNA reads TGTGCCAGCAGTAATGACAGGGGATGGTTATTT. Amino acids: CASSNDRGWLF.

This clonotype came up a few times. V is TRBV15 and J is TRBJ2-5; D unresolved. Per germline, CDR1 LNHNV and CDR2 YYDKDF (reference sequence). The germline V and J ends were trimmed by 3 bases and 0 bases, with 8 bases remaining between them. This CDR3 comprises 14 residues. The CDR3, as DNA: TGTGCCACCAGCAGGCTATCCAACCAAGAGACCCAGTACTTC. Translated, it gives CATSRLSNQETQYF.

The chain has TRBV9 and TRBJ2-1, with D possibly matching TRBD1 (8 bases). V was pared by 3 bases and J by 9 bases, with 28 bases between. The CDR3 is 18 amino acids. In germline, CDR1 is SGDLS, CDR2 YYNGEE. CDR3 protein: CASSDRTGLRLAVGEQFF. CDR3 sequence (DNA): TGTGCCAGCAGCGATCGGACAGGGTTGAGGCTAGCGGTGGGTGAGCAGTTCTTC.

A few counts support this clonotype. V usage is TRBV12-3 or TRBV12-4 and J usage is TRBJ2-1; D unclear. Trimming took 5 bases from V and 4 from J, leaving 9 bases between them. The CDR3 runs to 13 residues. CDR3 DNA: TGTGCCAGCAGTACCCAGACTTACAATGAGCAGTTCTTC. As protein: CASSTQTYNEQFF.

This clonotype was recorded a few times. The rearrangement links TRBV6-5 to TRBJ2-7, with D maybe TRBD1 (6 bases). The CDR3 has 12 amino acids. Germline V CDR1 and CDR2: MNHEY, SVGAGI. V was trimmed by 3 bases and J by 6 bases, leaving 9 bases between them. As DNA, the CDR3 is TGTGCCAGCAGTTATGGACAGACCGAGCAGTACTTC. It codes for CASSYGQTEQYF.

The rearrangement joins TRBV15 to TRBJ2-5; D ambiguous. This CDR3 region has 14 residues. The germline V gene has CDR1 LNHNV and CDR2 YYDKDF (reference sequence). Trimming cost V 1 base and J 1 base, with 7 bases left between them. Here the CDR3 DNA reads TGTGCCACCAGCAGAGCAGGACCCCAAGAGACCCAGTACTTC. This encodes CATSRAGPQETQYF.

The CDR3 DNA sequence: TGTGCCAGTAGCTCTATCCCCGAGCGGGAGAGGGTGTCGAAGCAGTATTTT. Protein product: CASSSIPERERVSKQYF. The V call is TRBV19, the J call TRBJ2-3; 8 bases are a match to TRBD2. V was clipped by 6 bases and J by 11 bases; unmatched bases: 22. CDR1 LNHDA and CDR2 SQIVND come from the germline V gene (reference sequence). There are 17 residues in the CDR3.

The rearrangement links TRBV19 to TRBJ1-1; no definite D call. V lost 5 bases, J lost 0 bases, and 13 bases lay in between. This CDR3 spans 15 amino acids. Germline V CDR1 and CDR2: LNHDA, SQIVND (reference sequence). The CDR3 DNA reads TGTGCCAGTAGTCTACAGTTCGCGGTGAACACTGAAGCTTTCTTT. Protein product: CASSLQFAVNTEAFF. Drawing the rest from reference TRBV19 and TRBJ1-1, the complete variable domain is DGGITQSPKYLFRKEGQNVTLSCEQNLNHDAMYWYRQDPGQGLRLIYYSQIVNDFQKGDIAEGYSVSREKKESFPLTVTSAQKNPTAFYLCASSLQFAVNTEAFFGQGTRLTVV.

This clonotype has a handful of counts. The conserved phenylalanine or tryptophan is not found at the CDR3 terminus, so this likely reflects a read error. The DNA is omitted, as the CDR3 cannot be located on it reliably, and the CDR3 follows TCRdb's listing. The chain recombines TRBV7-9 with TRBJ1-2; the table's D call, TRBD1, has no DNA check behind it. The CDR3 region is 12 residues in length, termini included. Per the germline V gene, CDR1 is SEHNR and CDR2 is FQNEAQ (reference sequence). CDR3 region: CASSSGDSAQTM.

V and J are TRBV5-1 and TRBJ2-5, with 16 nucleotides matching TRBD2. The CDR3 has 16 amino acids. Germline V gene data show CDR1 as SGHRS and CDR2 as YFSETQ. J gave up 6 bases and V 3 bases, and 5 bases lay outside the gene matches. CDR3 in DNA: TGCGCCAGCAGCTCGGGACTAGCGGGGGGGCCGAAGACCCAGTACTTC. As protein: CASSSGLAGGPKTQYF.

The V call is TRBV4-3, the J call TRBJ2-1, with TRBD2 matching over 7 bases. With V trimmed by 2 bases and J by 0 bases, 7 bases remained unmatched. The CDR3 is 17 amino acids. The germline V gene has CDR1 LGHNA and CDR2 YSLEER. The CDR3 spells CASSQYIGRTSYNEQFF. Here the CDR3 DNA reads TGCGCCAGCAGCCAATACATCGGGAGGACCTCCTACAATGAGCAGTTCTTC.

This sequence joins TRBV12-3 or TRBV12-4 and TRBJ1-1; no definite D call. The V and J ends lost 4 bases and 7 bases respectively, with 16 bases between them. CDR3 size: 14 residues. In DNA form, the CDR3 reads TGTGCCAGCAGTTCCCTAAAGACTTCCCTTGAAGCTTTCTTT. Translation gives CASSSLKTSLEAFF.